A few counts support the clone carrying this T cell receptor beta chain. What it recognizes is unknown. Deletions cut 0 bases from V and 4 bases from J, with 4 bases between. The CDR3 extends over 13 amino acids. Germline CDR1 is WSHSY and CDR2 is SAAADI. Only in-frame clones appear in the TCRdb table, and some are missing; sequencing was by immunoSEQ multiplex PCR. Of more than 65,000 clones in the sample, roughly nine tenths were seen once. The data were taken from a study of graft-versus-host responses after intestinal transplantation. This sequence joins TRBV10-2 and TRBJ1-5; D uncertain. This TCR was recovered from a human donor who received an intestinal transplant. The specimen comprised unstimulated CD4+ T cells sorted from spleen or lymph node cells, sampled before intestinal transplant. The CDR3 here is CASSESTNQPQHF. Written as DNA, the CDR3 is TGCGCCAGCAGTGAGTCGACTAATCAGCCCCAGCATTTT.